These T cell receptor beta chains were read from a single sample in a study of radiation and T cells in renal cell carcinoma. The table came from immunoSEQ multiplex PCR; TCRdb's copy has only in-frame clones and leaves some out. The sample yields over 15,000 clones, 55% to 75% seen once. The sample consisted of tumor tissue, taken from a patient whose treatment was nephrectomy without radiotherapy. These receptors were obtained from a man in his forties or fifties with renal cell carcinoma. Both conserved end residues are trimmed from each CDR3. D genes are given only for firm matches.

>TRBV2|TRBD1|TRBJ1-6|13
ASSERDRGNSPLH
>TRBV6-5|TRBD1|TRBJ1-2|11
ASRGDRDYGYT
>TRBV28|-|TRBJ2-7|11
ASRLTPSYEQY
>TRBV7-3|TRBD1|TRBJ1-6|11
ASSQGQESPLH
>TRBV9|TRBD1|TRBJ2-5|12
ASSVGGGLQTQY
>TRBV5-5|-|TRBJ2-5|11
ASSPRTGREQY
>TRBV6-1|-|TRBJ1-5|12
ASSRAGGPEPQH
>TRBV11-1|-|TRBJ1-1|12
ASSRQLRNTEAF
>TRBV7-9|TRBD1|TRBJ1-2|11
ASSPTGGYGYT
>TRBV5-5|-|TRBJ2-7|13
ASSPSRGRASEQY
>TRBV2|-|TRBJ1-1|13
ASSEQGSMNTEAF
>TRBV18|-|TRBJ1-5|13
ASSPDGQSNQPQH
>TRBV27|TRBD2|TRBJ2-7|12
ASSGGERPYEQY
>TRBV9|-|TRBJ1-2|12
ASSVGVSIYGYT
>TRBV19|-|TRBJ1-2|12
ASSPGRQIYGYT
>TRBV7-9|-|TRBJ2-1|17
ASSLVPLVSLGPYNEQF
>TRBV2|TRBD1|TRBJ1-5|10
ASSERTGKKH
>TRBV7-2|TRBD1|TRBJ1-6|13
ASSLETGRNSPLH
>TRBV9|-|TRBJ1-4|12
ASSVPGEGEKLF
>TRBV7-2|-|TRBJ1-2|9
ASSSTGVYT
>TRBV28|-|TRBJ1-2|12
ASSILLGDYGYT
>TRBV7-9|-|TRBJ1-6|12
ASSFGLLNSPLH
>TRBV21-1|-|TRBJ1-2|13
ASSPRTGDANGYT
>TRBV5-5|-|TRBJ1-3|13
ASSRGGDAGNTIY
>TRBV10-3|-|TRBJ1-1|10
AIRTGNTEAF
>TRBV19|-|TRBJ2-7|14
ASSIGVGPQSYEQY
>TRBV7-9|TRBD1|-|15
ASSSPGRDRGSYEQY